The 20 T cell receptor beta chains listed next were all sequenced from one sample in a study of response to subunit inactivated influenza vaccine. TCRdb fed the RT-PCR reads into MiXCR, producing one record per CDR3 protein. The sample lists about 190,000 distinct CDR3 sequences; roughly an eighth were seen once. This specimen was CD8+ T cells sorted from PBMCs, taken around 5 days after vaccination. The receptors were sampled from a man aged 50-59 years who received an inactivated influenza vaccine.

This clonotype was detected ten times or more. The CDR3 protein is CASSLVSATGVYNEQFF. As DNA, the CDR3 is TGTGCCAGCAGCTTAGTCAGCGCGACAGGTGTCTACAATGAGCAGTTCTTC. This sequence joins TRBV7-9 and TRBJ2-1; D may be TRBD1 (6 bases). Between the trimmed V and J ends, which lost 1 base and 3 bases, there was a span of 16 bases. CDR3 size: 17 residues. The V gene's germline CDR1 is SEHNR and CDR2 FQNEAQ (reference sequence).

This clonotype has more than one count but fewer than ten. The J gene is TRBJ2-3, the V gene TRBV5-1; D gene uncertain. The germline V and J ends were trimmed by 0 bases and 6 bases, with 11 bases remaining between them. The CDR3 runs to 14 residues. Germline V CDR1 and CDR2: SGHRS, YFSETQ. The DNA of the CDR3 is TGCGCCAGCAGCTTGGTATTGGTTACGGATACGCAGTATTTT. It codes for CASSLVLVTDTQYF.

The rearrangement uses TRBV6-6 and TRBJ2-5; D possibly matches TRBD1 or TRBD2 (5 bases each). V lost 5 bases, J lost 2 bases, and 9 bases lay in between. The CDR3 contains 13 residues. Germline CDR1 is MNHNY and CDR2 is SVGAGI (reference sequence). This CDR3 is CASSGTDQETQYF. DNA for the CDR3: TGTGCCAGCAGTGGGACGGATCAAGAGACCCAGTACTTC.

The gene calls are TRBV2 and TRBJ2-2; 8 bases agree with TRBD2. The CDR3 length is 17 residues. The junction had 8 bases not matched to a gene; V was cut back by 2 bases and J by 3 bases. Germline V gene sequence: CDR1 SNHLY, CDR2 FYNNEI. CDR3 in DNA: TGTGCCAGCAGTGAATACGGGAGCGGGAGAGACACCGGGGAGCTGTTTTTT. This gives the protein CASSEYGSGRDTGELFF.

V gene TRBV7-2 combines with J gene TRBJ2-3; D may match TRBD1 or TRBD2 (5 bases each). The CDR3 extends over 14 amino acids. Germline V gene sequence: CDR1 SGHTA, CDR2 FQGNSA. The V gene lost 3 bases and the J gene lost 5 bases, with 12 bases spanning the gap. The CDR3 DNA follows: TGTGCCAGCAGCTTTAACAGGAGGAGAGATACGCAGTATTTT. This encodes CASSFNRRRDTQYF.

The chain links TRBV28 to TRBJ2-7; the D gene is possibly TRBD2 (6 bases). This CDR3 is 17 amino acids long. The ends were cut back, 5 bases at V and 3 bases at J, with 23 bases in the middle. CDR1 MDHEN and CDR2 SYDVKM come from the germline V gene. The CDR3 is CASSPIIIGGPNYEQYF. The CDR3 coding sequence is TGTGCCAGCAGTCCCATTATTATCGGGGGACCCAACTACGAGCAGTACTTC.

The chain couples TRBV29-1 to TRBJ2-7, with 11 bases identical to TRBD1. J gave up 3 bases and V 3 bases, and 4 bases lay outside the gene matches. Germline V lookup: CDR1 SQVTM, CDR2 ANQGSEA. This CDR3 has 14 residues. Written as DNA, the CDR3 is TGCAGCGTTGAGGGACAGGGGGAGATCTACGAGCAGTACTTC. Translation gives CSVEGQGEIYEQYF.

This clonotype was detected only a few times. The chain carries TRBV3-1 and TRBJ2-7; 7 nucleotides align to TRBD1. The trim removed 7 bases at V and 7 bases at J, leaving 7 bases unmatched. The CDR3 totals 12 residues. The germline gives CDR1 LGHDT, CDR2 YNNKEL (reference sequence). Here the CDR3 reads CASTRTTGEQYF. The DNA of the CDR3 is TGTGCCAGCACGAGAACGACAGGGGAGCAGTACTTC.

This clonotype was seen repeatedly, ten times or more. The chain employs TRBV7-9 and TRBJ2-7; D might be TRBD1 (5 bases). Germline CDR1 is SEHNR and CDR2 is FQNEAQ (reference sequence). The V end lost 5 bases, the J end lost 3 bases, and 8 bases lay between the germline ends. The CDR3 runs 12 residues. Here the CDR3 DNA reads TGTGCCAGCAGCCGACAGTACTACGAGCAGTACTTC. It translates to CASSRQYYEQYF.

This chain connects TRBV4-3 to TRBJ2-5, with TRBD1 as a possible D gene (5 bases). This CDR3 has 14 amino acids. Germline CDR1 and CDR2: LGHNA and YSLEER. The V and J ends lost 0 bases and 3 bases respectively, with 8 bases between them. CDR3 DNA: TGCGCCAGCAGCCAAGATTACAGGAAAGAGACCCAGTACTTC. Its protein product is CASSQDYRKETQYF.

This clonotype was detected only a few times. V is TRBV5-6 and J is TRBJ1-1, with D uncertain. V lost 5 bases to trimming and J lost 4 bases, with 9 bases between them. The CDR3 loop spans 12 amino acids. The germline CDR1 and CDR2 sequences are SGHDT and YYEEEE. The CDR3, as DNA: TGTGCCAGCAGGGTAATAGGCACTGAAGCTTTCTTT. Translated: CASRVIGTEAFF. Drawing the rest from reference TRBV5-6 and TRBJ1-1, the complete variable domain is DAGVTQSPTHLIKTRGQQVTLRCSPKSGHDTVSWYQQALGQGPQFIFQYYEEEERQRGNFPDRFSGHQFPNYSSELNVNALLLGDSALYLCASRVIGTEAFFGQGTRLTVV.

This clonotype appeared a few times. The rearrangement joins TRBV6-5 to TRBJ2-7, with unresolved D. V was shortened by 2 bases and J by 0 bases, with 11 bases between the two germline ends. The CDR3 loop spans 15 amino acids. Germline lookup yields CDR1 MNHEY and CDR2 SVGAGI. CDR3 in amino acids: CASSYEDGSSYEQYF. Written as DNA, the CDR3 is TGTGCCAGCAGTTACGAGGACGGAAGCTCCTACGAGCAGTACTTC.

The chain combines TRBV9 with TRBJ2-7; D may be TRBD1 (5 bases). CDR1 is SGDLS, CDR2 YYNGEE, per germline. The CDR3 sequence is 14 residues long. Trimming took 0 bases from V and 5 from J, leaving 12 bases between them. The chain's CDR3 is CASSVDGRVDEQYF. As DNA, the CDR3 is TGTGCCAGCAGCGTAGACGGCAGGGTGGACGAGCAGTACTTC.

The V and J genes are TRBV12-3 or TRBV12-4 and TRBJ1-1, with 10 bases that match TRBD1. This CDR3 has 14 residues. Germline trimming cut 4 bases from V and 5 bases from J; bases unmatched to any gene: 4. For the CDR3, the DNA is TGTGCCAGCAGTTCGACAGGGGGCGCAACTGAAGCTTTCTTT. Translated: CASSSTGGATEAFF.

The V and J genes are TRBV4-3 and TRBJ2-7; possibly TRBD1 for D (5 bases). This CDR3 is 14 amino acids long. V was pared by 1 base and J by 4 bases, with 11 bases between. Germline CDR1 reads LGHNA; CDR2 reads YSLEER. CDR3 protein: CASSQGARVYEQYF. The CDR3 DNA follows: TGCGCCAGCAGCCAAGGGGCCAGGGTGTACGAGCAGTACTTC.

At least ten counts were recorded for this clonotype. The rearrangement uses TRBV29-1 and TRBJ2-5, with 9 bases that match TRBD1. The CDR3 length is 16 residues. Per germline, CDR1 SQVTM and CDR2 ANQGSEA. Trimming at V came to 0 bases and at J to 4 bases, leaving 9 bases not matched to a gene. As DNA, the CDR3 is TGCAGCGTTGAAGATCTTGGGACAGGGAGCGGAGAGACCCAGTACTTC. It translates to CSVEDLGTGSGETQYF.

This clonotype was seen more than once but under ten times. V usage is TRBV12-3 or TRBV12-4 and J usage is TRBJ2-7, with 8 bases that match TRBD1. This CDR3 is 14 amino acids long. J was trimmed by 3 bases and V by 6 bases; bases with no gene match: 7. The CDR3 sequence is CASRSFGQGYEQYF. CDR3 nucleotides: TGTGCCAGCAGGTCGTTCGGACAGGGCTACGAGCAGTACTTC.

V and J are TRBV4-3 and TRBJ2-3; D is unclear. The CDR3 totals 13 residues. The ends were cut back, 7 bases at V and 2 bases at J, with 10 bases in the middle. Germline CDR1 and CDR2: LGHNA and YSLEER. This chain's CDR3 is CASNDGPTDTQYF. CDR3 DNA: TGCGCCAGCAACGACGGACCCACAGATACGCAGTATTTT.

The chain recombines TRBV5-6 with TRBJ1-2, with D unresolved. The V gene's germline CDR1 is SGHDT and CDR2 YYEEEE. The V and J ends lost 0 bases and 2 bases respectively, with 5 bases between them. This CDR3 contains 13 residues. CDR3 sequence: CASSLATNYGYTF. The CDR3 DNA is TGTGCCAGCAGCTTGGCCACAAACTATGGCTACACCTTC.

V gene TRBV28 combines with J gene TRBJ2-1; 9 positions match TRBD2. V lost 5 bases to trimming and J lost 0 bases; unmatched junction nucleotides: 5. Per the germline V gene, CDR1 is MDHEN and CDR2 is SYDVKM. This CDR3 region has 16 residues. The CDR3 protein is CASSQIAGASYNEQFF. CDR3 nucleotide sequence: TGTGCCAGCAGTCAGATAGCGGGAGCCTCCTACAATGAGCAGTTCTTC.